This TCR beta chain was sequenced for a study of blood T cell repertoires in COVID-19. The overall study: Sources were T cells, B-cell-depleted T cells, or PBMCs; the material itself was cDNA or gDNA.

Sequencing was performed with immunoSEQ multiplex PCR; in TCRdb, only in-frame clones are kept and a portion is missing. The data contain 70,000 or so clones, roughly 91% of them singletons. This receptor was taken from a woman aged 18-30 years with acute or convalescent COVID-19. Input material: peripheral blood.

The CDR3: CATSRGFGTTAYEQYF. DNA for the CDR3: TGTGCCACCAGCAGGGGATTCGGGACAACAGCCTACGAGCAGTACTTC. The chain joins TRBV15 to TRBJ2-7; a weak D match, TRBD1 (6 bases). The CDR3 has 16 amino acids. The germline V gene encodes CDR1 LNHNV and CDR2 YYDKDF (reference sequence). V lost 3 bases and J lost 2, with 17 bases in between.